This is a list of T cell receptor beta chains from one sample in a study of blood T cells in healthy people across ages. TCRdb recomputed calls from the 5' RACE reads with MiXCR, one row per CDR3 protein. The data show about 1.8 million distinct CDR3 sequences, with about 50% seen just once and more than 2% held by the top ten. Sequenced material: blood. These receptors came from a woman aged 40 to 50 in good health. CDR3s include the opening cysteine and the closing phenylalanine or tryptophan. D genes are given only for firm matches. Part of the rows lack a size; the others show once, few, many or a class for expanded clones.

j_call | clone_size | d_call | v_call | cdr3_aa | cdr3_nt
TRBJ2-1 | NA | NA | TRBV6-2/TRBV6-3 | CASSSLAAASSSYNEQFF | TGTGCCAGCAGCTCCCTGGCGGCAGCAAGTAGCTCCTACAATGAGCAGTTCTTC
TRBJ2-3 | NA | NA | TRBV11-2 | CASGLETLGGDTQYF | TGTGCCAGCGGCTTAGAGACTTTGGGTGGAGATACGCAGTATTTT
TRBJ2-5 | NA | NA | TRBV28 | CASSYAKGLQETRYF | TGTGCCAGCAGTTACGCGAAGGGCCTCCAAGAGACCCGGTACTTC
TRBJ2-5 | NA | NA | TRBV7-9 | CASSLGHSEWETQYF | TGTGCCAGCAGCTTAGGGCATAGCGAGTGGGAGACCCAGTACTTC
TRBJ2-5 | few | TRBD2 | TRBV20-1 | CSAPRRRAGGPRETQYF | TGCAGTGCCCCACGGAGACGAGCGGGGGGGCCTCGGGAGACCCAGTACTTC
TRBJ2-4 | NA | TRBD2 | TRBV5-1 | CASSFRGLEFDLAKNIQYF | TGCGCCAGCAGCTTCCGCGGACTAGAGTTCGACTTAGCCAAAAACATTCAGTACTTC
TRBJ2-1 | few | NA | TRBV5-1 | CASSLEGSAYNEQFF | TGCGCCAGCAGCTTGGAAGGGAGTGCCTACAATGAGCAGTTCTTC
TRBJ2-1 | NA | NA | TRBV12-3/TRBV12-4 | CASSLFEQFF | TGTGCCAGCAGCTTATTTGAGCAGTTCTTC
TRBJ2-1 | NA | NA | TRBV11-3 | CASSLVGEVEQFF | TGTGCCAGCAGCCTTGTGGGGGAAGTTGAGCAGTTCTTC
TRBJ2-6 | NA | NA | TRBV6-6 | CASSKNRETGANVLTF | TGTGCCAGCAGTAAGAACAGGGAAACTGGGGCCAACGTCCTGACTTTC
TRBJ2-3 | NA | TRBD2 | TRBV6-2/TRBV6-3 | CASRGLATDTQYF | TGTGCCAGCAGAGGACTAGCCACAGATACGCAGTATTTT
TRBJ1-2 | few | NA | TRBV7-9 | CASSLTVTVAYTF | TGTGCCAGCAGCTTAACCGTGACGGTTGCCTACACCTTC
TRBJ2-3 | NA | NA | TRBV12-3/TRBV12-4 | CASRLKADAQYF | TGTGCCAGCAGATTGAAGGCAGATGCGCAGTATTTT
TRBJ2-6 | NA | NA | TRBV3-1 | CASSQQGGTGANALTF | TGTGCCAGCAGCCAACAGGGCGGAACTGGGGCCAACGCCCTGACTTTC
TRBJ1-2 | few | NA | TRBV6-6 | CASSYGQAGGYTF | TGTGCCAGCAGTTACGGCCAGGCGGGTGGCTACACCTTC
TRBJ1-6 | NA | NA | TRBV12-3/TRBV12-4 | CASSLSGTMSSPLHF | TGTGCCAGCAGTCTATCCGGGACAATGAGTTCACCCCTCCACTTT
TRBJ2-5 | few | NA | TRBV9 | CASSVVDNLGQETQYF | TGTGCCAGCAGCGTAGTCGACAACCTCGGGCAAGAGACCCAGTACTTC
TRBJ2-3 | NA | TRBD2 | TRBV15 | CATSRDLGTSVPDTQYF | TGTGCCACCAGCAGAGATCTAGGGACTAGCGTTCCAGATACGCAGTATTTT
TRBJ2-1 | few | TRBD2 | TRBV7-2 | CASSLARTSRHEQFF | TGTGCCAGCAGCTTAGCACGGACTAGCAGGCATGAGCAGTTCTTC
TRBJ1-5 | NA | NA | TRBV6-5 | CASSYSSTGQNQPQHF | TGTGCCAGCAGTTACTCGAGTACCGGGCAAAATCAGCCCCAGCATTTT
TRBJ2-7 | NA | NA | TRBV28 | CASKNLGVYEQYF | TGTGCCAGCAAGAACCTCGGGGTCTACGAGCAGTACTTC
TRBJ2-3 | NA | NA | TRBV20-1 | CSASNGGRGTDTQYF | TGCAGTGCTTCAAACGGGGGAAGAGGCACAGATACGCAGTATTTT